This TCR beta chain was identified in a study of PD-L1 blockade in urothelial cancer (dated by TCRdb to 2016 to 2017). Background on the whole study: All patients started therapy in about 2014 and received atezolizumab 1,200 mg intravenously every 3 weeks. About 85% of the 29 patients were identified as males with urothelial cancer of bladder origin, and a prior smoking history was reported by 18 of 29 patients. Patients had an ECOG performance status of 0 or 1 and had received between 0 and 3 prior chemotherapy regimens. Blood samples were analyzed at two time points: 3 weeks after treatment start (second dose) and 6 weeks after treatment start. Blood samples gave a median of roughly 150,000 T cells and tens of thousands of unique TCRs, with a median clonality of 0.080. The study, an exploratory multi-omic analysis, examined somatic, immune and clinical correlates of response to PD-L1 blockade with atezolizumab in urothelial cancer. Pretreatment tumor samples, along with matched peripheral blood collected serially before and after atezolizumab treatment, underwent TCR sequencing. Progression-free survival longer than 6 months counted as durable clinical benefit, and TCR features were additionally tested against both progression-free and overall survival. In the same patients, whole exome sequencing and RNA sequencing of pretreatment tumors were performed in addition to TCR sequencing. Durable clinical benefit was achieved by nine patients and was not achieved by 20 patients. Pretreatment blood TCR-seq was available for under 35 patients, at least one posttreatment blood collection was obtained for some 24 patients, and tumor TCR-seq was available for some 24 patients.

General findings and caveats noted by the study authors: At 3 weeks after the start of treatment, tumor-associated TCR clones in peripheral blood had expanded more in patients with durable benefit (n ≈ 20, p = 0.022). Improved progression-free and overall survival was found to be associated with pretreatment peripheral blood TCR clonality below the median. Because the sample size was small (n ≈ 30) and many exploratory analyses were performed, the results are intended to be hypothesis-generating.

The time point label of this sample denotes: pretreatment peripheral blood. A cohort of more than 25 patients with locally advanced or metastatic urothelial carcinoma, treated at Memorial Sloan Kettering on a trial protocol, was included. Peripheral blood mononuclear cells were collected pretreatment and during treatment, with between 1 and 8 total time points per patient. The Qiagen DNeasy Blood extraction kit was used to purify genomic DNA from total PBMCs and tumor samples. PBMCs were collected pretreatment and during treatment, and were isolated and stored as previously described. This clone was detected only once. The antigen it binds to is not known. Within one base of it there is no much larger clone, and no base qualities were kept. Each PCR received spiked-in synthetic TCR analog templates so that absolute template abundance could be estimated from read counts. Using the immunoSEQ assay, TCRbeta CDR3 regions were amplified from genomic DNA with bias-controlled V and J gene primers. Rearranged TCRbeta segments were sequenced at approximately 20X coverage. Per the authors' processing: Clustering was used to correct sequencing errors, and CDR3s were annotated against IMGT so that V, D and J genes could be assigned. Downstream analyses used only productive TCRbeta rearrangements, leaving out any out-of-frame or stop-codon sequences. Clonality was calculated as one minus the Shannon entropy normalized by the log of the number of unique productive sequences. Clones differing between time points or between blood and tumor were identified by Fisher's exact test with Benjamini-Hochberg correction at adjusted p below 0.01. The table comes from immuneACCESS by way of TCRdb, which keeps in-frame sequences with V and J called. Part of the clones is missing from these tables; in studies checked, under half for an unresolved V gene and the rest for unknown reasons. The V and J calls and clone size were taken over from that table, and D and trimming were inferred from the DNA. The sample has some 56,000 clones on record, about four fifths of them singletons. Of the sample, 1% to 1.5% is held by the ten largest clones.

The sequence came from a man over 45 with urothelial cancer. The source material was PBMCs, sampled around atezolizumab (anti-PD-L1) treatment.

The DNA is as follows: TGCAGCGCCCCCAGGGGCGGGAGTAACAATGAGCAGTTCTTC. Translated, this gives CSAPRGGSNNEQFF. The chain is encoded by TRBV29-1 joined to TRBJ2-1, with a tentative D gene TRBD2 over 7 matching bases. V loses 7 bases of germline sequence and J loses 5 bases, and the interval between the two ends is 18 bases. The germline V gene supplies CDR1 SQVTM and CDR2 ANQGSEA. Reading from cysteine to phenylalanine, the CDR3 counts 14 amino acids. Of all the DNA, just the CDR3 is kept, 42 bases in frame from base 1.